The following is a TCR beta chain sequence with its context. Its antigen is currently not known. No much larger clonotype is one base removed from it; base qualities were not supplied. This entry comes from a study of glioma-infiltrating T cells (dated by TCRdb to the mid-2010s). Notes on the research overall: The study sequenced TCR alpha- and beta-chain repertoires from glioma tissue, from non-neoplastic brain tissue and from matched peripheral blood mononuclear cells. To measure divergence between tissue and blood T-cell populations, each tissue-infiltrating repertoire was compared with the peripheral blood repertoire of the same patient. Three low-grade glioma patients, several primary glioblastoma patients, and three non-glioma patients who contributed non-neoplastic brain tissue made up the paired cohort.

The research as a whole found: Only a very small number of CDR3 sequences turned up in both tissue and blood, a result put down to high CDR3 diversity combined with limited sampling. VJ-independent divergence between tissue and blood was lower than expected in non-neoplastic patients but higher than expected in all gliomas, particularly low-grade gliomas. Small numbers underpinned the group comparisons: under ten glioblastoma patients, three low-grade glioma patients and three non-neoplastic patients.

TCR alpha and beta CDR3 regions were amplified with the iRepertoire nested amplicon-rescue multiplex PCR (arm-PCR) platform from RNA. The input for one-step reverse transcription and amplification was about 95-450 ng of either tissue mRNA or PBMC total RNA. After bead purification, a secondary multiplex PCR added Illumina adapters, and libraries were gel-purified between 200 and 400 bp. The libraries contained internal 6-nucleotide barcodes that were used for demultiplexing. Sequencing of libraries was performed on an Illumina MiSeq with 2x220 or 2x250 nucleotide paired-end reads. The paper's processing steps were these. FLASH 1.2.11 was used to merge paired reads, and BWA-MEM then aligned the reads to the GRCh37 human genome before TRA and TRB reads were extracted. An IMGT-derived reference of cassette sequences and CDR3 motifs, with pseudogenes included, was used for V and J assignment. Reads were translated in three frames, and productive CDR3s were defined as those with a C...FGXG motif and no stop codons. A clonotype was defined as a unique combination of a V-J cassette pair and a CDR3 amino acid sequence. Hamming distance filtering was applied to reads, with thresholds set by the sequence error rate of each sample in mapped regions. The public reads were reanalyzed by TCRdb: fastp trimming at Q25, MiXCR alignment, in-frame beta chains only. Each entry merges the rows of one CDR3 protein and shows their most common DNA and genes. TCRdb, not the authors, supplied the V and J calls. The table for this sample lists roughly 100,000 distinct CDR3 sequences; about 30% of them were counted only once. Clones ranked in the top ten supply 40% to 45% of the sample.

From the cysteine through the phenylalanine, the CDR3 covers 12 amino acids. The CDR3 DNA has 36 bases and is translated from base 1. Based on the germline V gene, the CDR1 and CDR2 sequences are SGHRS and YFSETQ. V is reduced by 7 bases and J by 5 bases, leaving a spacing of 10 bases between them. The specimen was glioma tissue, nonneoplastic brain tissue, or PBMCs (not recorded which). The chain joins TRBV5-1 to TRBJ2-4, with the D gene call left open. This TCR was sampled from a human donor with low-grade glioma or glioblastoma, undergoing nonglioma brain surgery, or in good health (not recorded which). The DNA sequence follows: TGCGCCAGCGCCGGGTTGGAAAACATTCAGTACTTC. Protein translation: CASAGLENIQYF. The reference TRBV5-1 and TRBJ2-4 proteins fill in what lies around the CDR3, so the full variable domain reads KAGVTQTPRYLIKTRGQQVTLSCSPISGHRSVSWYQQTPGQGLQFLFEYFSETQRNKGNFPGRFSGRQFSNSRSEMNVSTLELGDSALYLCASAGLENIQYFGAGTRLSVL.